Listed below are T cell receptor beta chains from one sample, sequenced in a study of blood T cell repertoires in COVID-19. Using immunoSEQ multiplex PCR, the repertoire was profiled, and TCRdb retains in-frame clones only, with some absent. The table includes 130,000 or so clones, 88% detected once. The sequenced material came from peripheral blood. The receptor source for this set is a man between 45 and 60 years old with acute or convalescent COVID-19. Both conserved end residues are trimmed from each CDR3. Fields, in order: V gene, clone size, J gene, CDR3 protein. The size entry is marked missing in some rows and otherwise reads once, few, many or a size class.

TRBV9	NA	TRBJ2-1	ASSPGQGTIVQQF
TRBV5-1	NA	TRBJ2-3	ASSLQGGLADTQY
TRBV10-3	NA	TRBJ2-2	ATCRDRNTGELF
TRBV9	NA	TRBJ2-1	ASSVSDRQTHTEQF
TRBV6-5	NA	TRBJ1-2	ASRLTALYGYT
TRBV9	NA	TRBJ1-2	ASSGGTEDYGYT
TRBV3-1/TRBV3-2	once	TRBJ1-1	ASSQVRRATEAF
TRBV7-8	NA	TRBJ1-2	ASSPRTALLTEGYT
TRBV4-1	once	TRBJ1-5	ASSQEGPGAKPQH
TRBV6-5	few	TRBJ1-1	ASSKRQGQGTEAF
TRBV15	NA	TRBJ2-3	ATSRGVTGHKNPQY
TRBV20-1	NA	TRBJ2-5	SAGAPETQY
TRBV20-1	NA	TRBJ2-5	SASSTNQETQY
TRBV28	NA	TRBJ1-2	ASSFQGVWGYT
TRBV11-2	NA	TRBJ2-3	ASSHALAGGGSTQY
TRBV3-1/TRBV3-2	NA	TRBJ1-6	ASSYYISSPLH
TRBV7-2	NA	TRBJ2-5	ASSLRRSETQY
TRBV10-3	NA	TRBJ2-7	ATLEQGNLYEQY
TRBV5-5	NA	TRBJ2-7	ASSLDSVSYEQY
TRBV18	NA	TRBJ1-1	ASSPSRQGLAEAF
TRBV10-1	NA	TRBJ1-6	ASSEGQARNSPLH
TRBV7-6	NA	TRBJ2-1	ASSLSVSGAYNEQF
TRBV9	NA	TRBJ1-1	ASSATPNTEAF
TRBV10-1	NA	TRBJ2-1	ASSRGSSEQF
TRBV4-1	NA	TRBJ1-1	ASSQDPAGGNTEAF
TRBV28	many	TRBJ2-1	ASSLPTIGGYNEQF
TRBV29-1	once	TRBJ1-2	SVGGLGGYT
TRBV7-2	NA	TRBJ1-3	ASAWTGQTMGTIY
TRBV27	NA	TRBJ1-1	ASSLSRSRDMNTEAF
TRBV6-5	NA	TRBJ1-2	ASRLRGGASYT
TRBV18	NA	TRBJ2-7	ASSPSDSRREQY
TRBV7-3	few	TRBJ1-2	ASSLNPGQGASGYT